What follows are 14 T cell receptor beta chains derived from one specimen sequenced in a study of Ad26.COV2.S vaccination and SARS-CoV-2 variants. Here immunoSEQ multiplex PCR was the method, and the copy in TCRdb shows in-frame clones only, minus some. The sample carries approximately 400,000 clones, just over 90% recorded once. Sequenced here: peripheral blood, sampled after recovery from COVID-19. These receptor sequences come from a human donor who had recovered from COVID-19.

The chain joins TRBV9 to TRBJ1-4; D is unresolved. Germline CDR1 and CDR2: SGDLS and YYNGEE. V dropped 0 bases and J dropped 3 bases, with 9 bases sitting between them. There are 15 residues in the CDR3. The CDR3: CASSVEGGPNEKLFF. The DNA of the CDR3 is TGTGCCAGCAGCGTAGAGGGCGGACCTAATGAAAAACTGTTTTTT. Filled out from reference TRBV9 and TRBJ1-4, the complete variable domain reads DSGVTQTPKHLITATGQRVTLRCSPRSGDLSVYWYQQSLDQGLQFLIQYYNGEERAKGNILERFSAQQFPDLHSELNLSSLELGDSALYFCASSVEGGPNEKLFFGSGTQLSVL.

The chain employs TRBV6-5 and TRBJ1-5; D ambiguous. The germline CDR1 and CDR2 sequences are MNHEY and SVGAGI. Trimming left V 0 bases short and J 6 bases short, with 9 bases between. The CDR3 runs 14 residues. The CDR3 protein is CASSYSGGSQPQHF. CDR3 coding DNA: TGTGCCAGCAGTTACTCGGGAGGGAGTCAGCCCCAGCATTTT.

This chain links TRBV6-5 with TRBJ2-5; TRBD1 aligns across 12 bases. Trimming removed 6 bases from V and 5 bases from J; junction bases left unmatched: 7. Germline-derived CDR1 and CDR2 are MNHEY and SVGAGI. CDR3 length: 15 amino acids. CDR3 residues: CASSPGQGALETQYF. As DNA, the CDR3 is TGTGCCAGCAGCCCGGGACAGGGGGCTTTGGAGACCCAGTACTTC.

This chain uses TRBV23-1 with TRBJ2-3; D assignment may be TRBD1 or TRBD2 (7 bases each). TRBV23-1 is an ORF, and what it does is uncertain. This CDR3 comprises 15 residues. Trimming removed 6 bases at V and 3 bases at J, with 16 bases between. The CDR3 coding sequence is TGCGCCAGCAGACCACAGGGGCGGGGGACAGATACGCAGTATTTT. Protein sequence: CASRPQGRGTDTQYF.

This chain uses TRBV7-9 with TRBJ2-6; no firm D call. There are 14 residues in the CDR3. The germline gives CDR1 SEHNR, CDR2 FQNEAQ (reference sequence). Deletions cut 1 base from V and 3 bases from J, with 4 bases between. CDR3 protein: CASSLVYGANVLTF. The CDR3 nucleotides read TGTGCCAGCAGCTTAGTATATGGGGCCAACGTCCTGACTTTC.

Of note for this clone: In the same sample, other DNA sequences code for this CDR3. V and J are TRBV19 and TRBJ2-1; 8 bases agree with TRBD2. Germline CDR1 and CDR2: LNHDA and SQIVND (reference sequence). The CDR3 is 15 amino acids. Germline trimming cut 1 base from V and 4 bases from J; bases unmatched to any gene: 3. The CDR3 region is CASSIAGGIYNEQFF. As DNA, the CDR3 is TGTGCCAGTAGTATAGCGGGGGGGATATACAATGAGCAGTTCTTC.

The J gene is TRBJ1-2, the V gene TRBV7-9; maybe TRBD1 (6 bases). The V end lost 2 bases, the J end lost 5 bases, and 6 bases lay between the germline ends. The CDR3 spans 12 residues. Germline CDR1 and CDR2: SEHNR and FQNEAQ (reference sequence). The CDR3 sequence: CASSLQGYGYTF. CDR3 in DNA: TGTGCCAGCAGCTTACAGGGGTATGGCTACACCTTC.

The chain is built from TRBV5-1 and TRBJ2-7, with D tentatively TRBD2 (6 bases). The ends were cut back, 4 bases at V and 0 bases at J, with 17 bases in the middle. CDR1 is SGHRS and CDR2 is YFSETQ in the germline V gene. The CDR3 is 16 amino acids. CDR3 coding DNA: TGCGCCAGCAGCGACCCTAGGAGGGTTAGCTCCTACGAGCAGTACTTC. Amino acid sequence: CASSDPRRVSSYEQYF. Using reference TRBV5-1 and TRBJ2-7 for the parts outside the CDR3, the full variable domain is KAGVTQTPRYLIKTRGQQVTLSCSPISGHRSVSWYQQTPGQGLQFLFEYFSETQRNKGNFPGRFSGRQFSNSRSEMNVSTLELGDSALYLCASSDPRRVSSYEQYFGPGTRLTVT.

The chain couples TRBV12-3 or TRBV12-4 to TRBJ1-5, with D possibly TRBD1 on 5 matching bases. The CDR3 runs 12 residues. The ends were cut back, 5 bases at V and 7 bases at J, with 9 bases in the middle. CDR3 residues: CASSEGRQPQHF. The CDR3 DNA follows: TGTGCCAGCAGTGAGGGGCGACAGCCCCAGCATTTT.

CDR3 loop: CASSQVGLSSYNSPLHF. The CDR3 DNA sequence: TGCGCCAGCAGCCAAGTAGGGTTGAGCTCCTATAATTCACCCCTCCACTTT. This rearrangement joins TRBV4-3 to TRBJ1-6, with D hard to call. The CDR3 is made up of 17 amino acids. In germline, CDR1 is LGHNA, CDR2 YSLEER. Trimming took off 1 base at V and 0 bases at J, with 10 bases between the two ends.

The chain combines TRBV10-1 with TRBJ1-1, with a tentative D call TRBD1 (6 bases). The CDR3 length is 14 residues. CDR1 is WNHNN and CDR2 is SYGVQD in the germline V gene (reference sequence). V lost 3 bases and J 3 bases, leaving 11 bases between the germline ends. The CDR3 protein is CASSDPGVDTEAFF. Here the CDR3 DNA reads TGCGCCAGCAGTGACCCAGGGGTGGACACTGAAGCTTTCTTT.

The rearrangement joins TRBV10-3 to TRBJ1-5; TRBD1 agrees at 8 bases. The CDR3 extends over 13 amino acids. Trimming cost V 4 bases and J 5 bases; bases outside gene matches: 1. Looked up from germline, CDR1 is ENHRY and CDR2 is SYGVKD. Here the CDR3 reads CAISVQGDQPQHF. For the CDR3, the DNA is TGTGCCATCAGTGTACAGGGGGATCAGCCCCAGCATTTT.

The chain uses TRBV3-1 (or the pseudogene TRBV3-2) and TRBJ2-1; D remains ambiguous. The CDR3 covers 15 residues. With 5 bases removed from V and 2 bases from J, the gap between germline ends came to 13 bases. CDR1 is LGHDT, CDR2 YNNKEL, per germline (reference sequence). As DNA, the CDR3 is TGTGCCAGCAGCTCCGACCCTCAACCCTACAATGAGCAGTTCTTC. Translating gives CASSSDPQPYNEQFF.

The genes are TRBV7-3 and TRBJ2-5; 10 positions agree with TRBD2. This CDR3 comprises 16 residues. Germline V CDR1 and CDR2: SGHTA, FQGTGA. V was clipped by 2 bases and J by 6 bases; unmatched bases: 9. The CDR3 loop reads CASSLWGLAGAKTQYF. The CDR3 region has the DNA TGTGCCAGCAGCTTATGGGGGCTAGCGGGGGCGAAGACCCAGTACTTC.